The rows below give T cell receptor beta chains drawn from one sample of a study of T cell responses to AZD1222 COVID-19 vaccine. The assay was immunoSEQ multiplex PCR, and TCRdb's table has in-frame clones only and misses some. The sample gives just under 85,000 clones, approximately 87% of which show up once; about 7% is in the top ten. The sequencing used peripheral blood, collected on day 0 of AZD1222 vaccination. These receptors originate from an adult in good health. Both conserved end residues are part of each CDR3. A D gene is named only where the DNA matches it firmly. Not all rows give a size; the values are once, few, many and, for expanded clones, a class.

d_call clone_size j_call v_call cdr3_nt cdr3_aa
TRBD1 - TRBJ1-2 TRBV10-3 TGTGCCATCAGTGGATCCGAGACAGGGAAGGGCTACACCTTC CAISGSETGKGYTF
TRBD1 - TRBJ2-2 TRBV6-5 TGTGCCAGCAGTACTCGACAGGGTGGGCTGTTTTTT CASSTRQGGLFF
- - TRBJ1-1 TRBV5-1 TGCGCCAGCAGCTTGATAGCAGGGCCTAACACTGAAGCTTTCTTT CASSLIAGPNTEAFF
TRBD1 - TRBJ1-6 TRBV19 TGTGCCAGTAGTAGGGGACAGGAACGGTCCTATAATTCACCCCTCCACTTT CASSRGQERSYNSPLHF
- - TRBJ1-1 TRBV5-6 TGTGCCAGCAGCTTTTCAGGGGACACTGAAGCTTTCTTT CASSFSGDTEAFF
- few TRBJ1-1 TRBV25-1 TGTGCCAGCAGTGAAGGAGGTCGGGACTTAGGTGAAGCTTTCTTT CASSEGGRDLGEAFF
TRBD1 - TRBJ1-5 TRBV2 TGTGCCAGCAGTGTGGGGACAGGGGGCCAGCCCCAGCATTTT CASSVGTGGQPQHF
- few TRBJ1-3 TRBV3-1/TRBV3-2 TGTGCCAGCAGCACGATACAGGGAACTGGAAACACCATATATTTT CASSTIQGTGNTIYF
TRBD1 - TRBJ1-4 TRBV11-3 TGTGCCAGCAGCCCCGGACAGGAAATTTGCAAAACTAATGAAAAACTGTTTTTT CASSPGQEICKTNEKLFF
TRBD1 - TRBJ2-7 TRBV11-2 TGTGCCAGCAGCTTTGTACAGGGGAGTACTTACGAGCAGTACTTC CASSFVQGSTYEQYF
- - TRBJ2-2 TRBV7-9 TGTGCCAGCAGCTTAGCAGACAGGAGGACCGGGGAGCTGTTTTTT CASSLADRRTGELFF
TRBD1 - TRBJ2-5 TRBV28 TGTGCCAGCACCTCCCAGGGGGTCGAGACCCAGTACTTC CASTSQGVETQYF
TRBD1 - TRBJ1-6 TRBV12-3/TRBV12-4 TGTGCCAGCAGCCCGGGACAGAATTCACCCCTCCACTTT CASSPGQNSPLHF
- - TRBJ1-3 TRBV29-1 TGCAGCGTTGAAGATTACAGGGTGGGGGGAAACACCATATATTTT CSVEDYRVGGNTIYF
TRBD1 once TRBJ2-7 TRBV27 TGTGCCAGCAGAATGGGATCCAGGGGGCCGGCCGAGCAGTACTTC CASRMGSRGPAEQYF
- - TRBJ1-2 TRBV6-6 TGTGCCAGCAGTAGCCGGGACACGGACCTCTCTGGCTACACCTTC CASSSRDTDLSGYTF
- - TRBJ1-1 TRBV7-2 TGTGCCAGCAGCTTAGGGGGGGGCCAGATGAACACTGAAGCTTTCTTT CASSLGGGQMNTEAFF
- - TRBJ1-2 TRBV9 TGTGCCAGCAGCACCGACCCAGCGGGGGGCGCCTACTATGGCTACACCTTC CASSTDPAGGAYYGYTF
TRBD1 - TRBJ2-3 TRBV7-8 TGTGCCAGCAGCTTATATCTTACAGGGGGCGGGGCAGATACGCAGTATTTT CASSLYLTGGGADTQYF
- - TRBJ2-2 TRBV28 TGTGCCAGCAGGTCTCCCCTGGGACGAGACGGGGAGCTGTTTTTT CASRSPLGRDGELFF
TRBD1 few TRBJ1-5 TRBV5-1 TGCGCCAGCAGCTTTACAGGACAGGGCCAGCCCCAGCATTTT CASSFTGQGQPQHF
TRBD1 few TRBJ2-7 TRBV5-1 TGCGCCAGCAGCTTGGCGGGACAGGACCCATACGAGCAGTACTTC CASSLAGQDPYEQYF
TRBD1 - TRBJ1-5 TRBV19 TGTGCCAGCCTTCGACCGGGACAGGGGACCGGTGGCAATCAGCCCCAGCATTTT CASLRPGQGTGGNQPQHF
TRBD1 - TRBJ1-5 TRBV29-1 TGCAGCGTTGTGGGGACAGGGGGCGGGGATCAGCCCCAGCATTTT CSVVGTGGGDQPQHF
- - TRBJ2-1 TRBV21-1 TGTGCCAGCAGCAAACCCCGGGTTGGGGGAACCTACAATGAGCAGTTCTTC CASSKPRVGGTYNEQFF